One and the same sample provided the 26 T cell receptor beta chains below, sequenced in a study of T cell repertoires in cytomegalovirus infection. No cognate antigen is known for these TCRs. TCRdb independently ran MiXCR on the reads; one entry per CDR3 protein. Of roughly 500,000 distinct CDR3 sequences listed, roughly 34% were seen once; the top ten hold roughly 17%. The sample in question was cultured PBMCs, obtained from culture after CMV antigen stimulation. These receptor sequences come from a human donor in good health (CMV status not recorded). Some clones in this sample may be carry-over from other donors' samples.

This clonotype came up a few times. The chain carries TRBV27 and TRBJ2-1; the match to TRBD2 covers 7 bases. Germline CDR1 is MNHEY and CDR2 is SMNVEV (reference sequence). V was clipped by 3 bases and J by 1 base; unmatched bases: 3. This CDR3 has 15 amino acids. The CDR3 DNA follows: TGTGCCAGCAGTTTTCTAGCGGTTTCCTACAATGAGCAGTTCTTC. It encodes CASSFLAVSYNEQFF.

A few counts support this clonotype. The chain couples TRBV7-3 to TRBJ2-2, with a weak D call TRBD2 (6 bases). Germline V gene sequence: CDR1 SGHTA, CDR2 FQGTGA. The CDR3 covers 16 residues. Trimming cost V 3 bases and J 4 bases, with 15 bases left between them. The CDR3 DNA reads TGTGCCAGCAGCTTGACCCCTAGCGTAATCACCGGGGAGCTGTTTTTT. The encoded protein is CASSLTPSVITGELFF.

V is TRBV12-3 or TRBV12-4 and J is TRBJ2-5; the match to TRBD2 covers 9 bases. The CDR3 has 16 amino acids. V lost 7 bases and J lost 4; bases outside the gene matches: 13. The CDR3 nucleotides read TGTGCCAGCACCCCGACTAGCGGACTTGCCGGAGAGACCCAGTACTTC. It translates to CASTPTSGLAGETQYF.

V gene TRBV19 combines with J gene TRBJ1-5, with D perhaps matching TRBD1 (6 bases). CDR1 LNHDA and CDR2 SQIVND come from the germline V gene (reference sequence). The CDR3 runs to 19 residues. The V and J ends lost 3 bases and 3 bases respectively, with 24 bases between them. In nucleotides, the CDR3 is TGTGCCAGTAGTATCCAATGGTTTGATCTGGACAGCTTCAATCAGCCCCAGCATTTT. Its protein is CASSIQWFDLDSFNQPQHF.

The chain recombines TRBV4-1 with TRBJ1-5; D possibly corresponds to TRBD1 (5 bases). Per germline, CDR1 MGHRA and CDR2 YSYEKL. Trimming cost V 0 bases and J 10 bases, with 22 bases left between them. The CDR3 is 17 residues long. The CDR3 region is CASSQDTDATGTRPQHF. The DNA for the CDR3 is TGCGCCAGCAGCCAAGATACGGATGCGACGGGGACCAGACCCCAGCATTTT.

V is TRBV20-1 and J is TRBJ2-2, with D tentatively TRBD2 (6 bases). The CDR3 covers 13 residues. Between the trimmed V and J ends, which lost 1 base and 8 bases, there was a span of 11 bases. The germline CDR1 and CDR2 sequences are DFQATT and SNEGSKA (reference sequence). The CDR3 spells CSARVASEGELFF. In DNA form, the CDR3 reads TGCAGTGCTAGAGTAGCTAGCGAGGGGGAGCTGTTTTTT.

This clonotype was observed a handful of times. This chain uses TRBV19 with TRBJ2-1; 7 bases are a match to TRBD2. The CDR3 loop spans 16 amino acids. The germline V gene encodes CDR1 LNHDA and CDR2 SQIVND (reference sequence). Unmatched junction bases numbered 2, after V lost 0 bases and J lost 0 bases. Here the CDR3 reads CASSIDGGSSYNEQFF. Here the CDR3 DNA reads TGTGCCAGTAGTATAGATGGCGGGAGCTCCTACAATGAGCAGTTCTTC.

This clonotype was seen a few times. This chain connects TRBV27 to TRBJ1-1; D is possibly TRBD1 (5 bases). Trimming cost V 2 bases and J 3 bases, with 7 bases left between them. Germline values: CDR1 MNHEY, CDR2 SMNVEV (reference sequence). The CDR3 totals 13 residues. For the CDR3, the DNA is TGTGCCAGCAGTTTAAAGGGGTACACTGAAGCTTTCTTT. Translating it yields CASSLKGYTEAFF.

The J gene is TRBJ1-2, the V gene TRBV7-2, with 9 bases aligning to TRBD1. The V and J ends lost 3 bases and 4 bases, in that order; junction bases with no gene match: 3. Looked up from germline, CDR1 is SGHTA and CDR2 is FQGNSA. The CDR3 runs to 14 residues. The CDR3 reads CASSFAGQGYGYTF. CDR3 sequence (DNA): TGTGCCAGCAGCTTTGCGGGACAGGGCTATGGCTACACCTTC. The variable domain in full, with the rest retrieved from reference TRBV7-2 and TRBJ1-2, is GAGVSQSPSNKVTEKGKDVELRCDPISGHTALYWYRQSLGQGLEFLIYFQGNSAPDKSGLPSDRFSAERTGGSVSTLTIQRTQQEDSAVYLCASSFAGQGYGYTFGSGTRLTVV.

The V call is TRBV7-9, the J call TRBJ2-1; the match to TRBD2 covers 10 bases. The length of the CDR3 is 16 residues. Germline CDR1 reads SEHNR; CDR2 reads FQNEAQ (reference sequence). The V gene end was trimmed by 4 bases and the J gene end by 2 bases; junction bases not matched to a gene: 5. CDR3 coding DNA: TGTGCCAGCAGCTCAACTAGCGGGAAAACCTACAATGAGCAGTTCTTC. This codes for CASSSTSGKTYNEQFF.

This chain joins TRBV7-9 and TRBJ2-5; D uncertain. The germline gives CDR1 SEHNR, CDR2 FQNEAQ (reference sequence). This CDR3 contains 13 residues. Trimming removed 5 bases at V and 1 base at J, with 8 bases between. The CDR3: CASSTHGQETQYF. CDR3 in DNA: TGTGCCAGCAGCACACACGGCCAAGAGACCCAGTACTTC.

This clonotype has a handful of counts. The chain couples TRBV4-3 to TRBJ2-1; 7 bases fit TRBD2. Germline assignment: CDR1 LGHNA and CDR2 YSLEER. V lost 0 bases, J lost 3 bases, and 5 bases stayed unmatched. This CDR3 is 16 amino acids long. The CDR3 DNA sequence: TGCGCCAGCAGCCAAGATCGGGAGGAGTTCTACAATGAGCAGTTCTTC. Its translation: CASSQDREEFYNEQFF.

In this sample, this clonotype turned up a few times. The rearrangement links TRBV4-1 to TRBJ1-5, with a tentative D call TRBD1 (5 bases). V was cut by 0 bases and J by 4 bases, with 10 bases left in between. CDR1 MGHRA and CDR2 YSYEKL come from the germline V gene. This CDR3 contains 15 residues. The CDR3 reads CASSQDFRENQPQHF. The CDR3 DNA reads TGCGCCAGCAGCCAAGATTTCAGGGAAAATCAGCCCCAGCATTTT.

The CDR3 coding sequence is TGTGCCAGCAGCCCCGGGACTAGCGGGAGTATGGCCCAGTACTTC. Translated: CASSPGTSGSMAQYF. The chain uses TRBV12-3 or TRBV12-4 and TRBJ2-5; TRBD2 aligns across 14 bases. The CDR3 is 15 residues long. J lost 9 bases, V lost 6 bases, and 9 bases had no gene match.

The chain has TRBV4-1 and TRBJ2-7; D remains ambiguous. Per germline, CDR1 MGHRA and CDR2 YSYEKL. The V and J ends lost 8 bases and 2 bases respectively, with 4 bases between them. This CDR3 has 10 amino acids. The DNA of the CDR3 is TGCGCCAGCCCCCCCTACGAGCAGTACTTC. As protein: CASPPYEQYF.

The chain carries TRBV12-3 or TRBV12-4 and TRBJ2-7; 7 bases line up with TRBD1. After removal of 1 base from V and 4 bases from J, the junction contained 4 bases not matched to a gene. The CDR3 has 14 amino acids. CDR3 in amino acids: CASSLDRGNYEQYF. The CDR3 DNA reads as TGTGCCAGCAGTTTAGACAGGGGTAATTACGAGCAGTACTTC.

The rearrangement links TRBV6-6 to TRBJ2-1, with 9 bases aligning to TRBD2. CDR3 length equals 15 residues. Trimming at V came to 8 bases and at J to 2 bases, leaving 7 bases not matched to a gene. Germline V gene data show CDR1 as MNHNY and CDR2 as SVGAGI (reference sequence). The CDR3 loop is CASQGGRDTYNEQFF. CDR3 nucleotide sequence: TGTGCCAGCCAGGGCGGGAGGGACACCTACAATGAGCAGTTCTTC.

The CDR3: CASRGSGTNIQYF. The CDR3 nucleotides read TGTGCCAGCAGAGGGTCAGGGACGAACATTCAGTACTTC. This chain joins TRBV28 and TRBJ2-4, with D possibly being TRBD1 or TRBD2 (5 bases each). CDR3 length: 13 residues. Germline V gene lookup returns CDR1 MDHEN and CDR2 SYDVKM. Trimming removed 6 bases from V and 7 bases from J, with 13 bases in between.

The V and J genes are TRBV19 and TRBJ1-1; tentatively, D is TRBD1 (6 bases). This CDR3 is built from 14 residues. Germline CDR1 LNHDA, CDR2 SQIVND (reference sequence). V lost 3 bases and J 5 bases, leaving 13 bases between the germline ends. This chain's CDR3 is CASSITGQRTEAFF. CDR3 nucleotides: TGTGCCAGTAGTATCACAGGGCAGAGGACTGAAGCTTTCTTT.

The chain uses TRBV9 and TRBJ2-4, with D unclear. Germline-derived CDR1 and CDR2 are SGDLS and YYNGEE. The CDR3 length is 16 residues. V lost 4 bases and J 8 bases, leaving 22 bases between the germline ends. As DNA, the CDR3 is TGTGCCAGCAGCCCAAGGCCCCTAACGAAAGGAGACATTCAGTACTTC. Protein: CASSPRPLTKGDIQYF.

This clonotype came up a few times. CDR3 residues: CATSDTTGGESHNEQFF. The CDR3 coding sequence is TGTGCCACCAGTGATACAACAGGGGGGGAAAGTCACAATGAGCAGTTCTTC. This chain links TRBV24-1 with TRBJ2-1; D possibly corresponds to TRBD1 (8 bases). The CDR3 consists of 17 residues. Germline CDR1 KGHDR, CDR2 SFDVKD. V dropped 3 bases and J dropped 5 bases, with 19 bases sitting between them.

The chain carries TRBV20-1 and TRBJ2-1; 12 nucleotides line up with TRBD2. Germline assignment: CDR1 DFQATT and CDR2 SNEGSKA (reference sequence). CDR3 length: 16 amino acids. J was trimmed by 1 base and V by 7 bases; bases with no gene match: 8. DNA of the CDR3: TGCAGTGTCCAGTCTAGCGGGAGGGTTTCCTACAATGAGCAGTTCTTC. This gives the protein CSVQSSGRVSYNEQFF.

This clonotype has a count of ten or more. The chain couples TRBV7-2 to TRBJ1-1; D unclear. Germline V CDR1 and CDR2: SGHTA, FQGNSA. V was pared by 4 bases and J by 2 bases, with 11 bases between. The CDR3 sequence is 14 residues long. The CDR3 DNA is TGTGCCAGCAGCTCCCTATTTTTAAACACTGAAGCTTTCTTT. This codes for CASSSLFLNTEAFF.

This clonotype came up many times. DNA of the CDR3: TGTGCCAGCAGCTTAGCGGTTAGCAGAGAGACCCAGTACTTC. Translated, it gives CASSLAVSRETQYF. The rearrangement links TRBV7-2 to TRBJ2-5; D not certain. From germline, CDR1 is SGHTA and CDR2 FQGNSA. The ends were cut back, 0 bases at V and 4 bases at J, with 9 bases in the middle. The CDR3 consists of 14 residues.

This clonotype was seen more than once but under ten times. The CDR3 DNA sequence: TGTGCCAGCAGTTCGGCCATACAGGGAAGTTCACCCCTCCACTTT. Amino acids: CASSSAIQGSSPLHF. V usage is TRBV6-1 and J usage is TRBJ1-6, with a weak D call TRBD1 (6 bases). Trimming took 5 bases from V and 9 from J, leaving 17 bases between them. This CDR3 region has 15 residues. Germline CDR1 is MNHNS and CDR2 is SASEGT.

The chain uses TRBV2 and TRBJ2-6, with D hard to call. The germline V and J ends were trimmed by 3 bases and 0 bases, with 6 bases remaining between them. CDR3 length: 15 residues. Germline CDR1 is SNHLY and CDR2 is FYNNEI. In DNA form, the CDR3 reads TGTGCCAGCAGTGATACCAGCTCTGGGGCCAACGTCCTGACTTTC. Translated: CASSDTSSGANVLTF.